This T cell receptor (beta chain) was observed in a study of beta chain features in type 1 diabetes. Overall study findings and caveats: Reduced insertions and increased deletions marked VDJ junctions in type 1 diabetes patients. People with Type 1 diabetes carried modestly yet significantly shorter TCRB CDR3s in all four CD4+ subsets. In the patient group, naive, central memory and Treg TCRB repertoires seemed more alike than in the healthy donor group.

Expressed TCRB transcripts were sequenced because the entire RNA isolate underwent reverse transcription. Sequencing used immunoSEQ multiplex PCR; TCRdb keeps in-frame clones, though not all of them. The sample holds roughly 340,000 clones; roughly 13% are singletons and the top ten take roughly 0.0097%. Looked up from germline, CDR1 is SGHAT and CDR2 is FQNNGV. This CDR3 region has 15 residues. V lost 4 bases and J lost 4; bases outside the gene matches: 5. There are a few counts of this clone. Its specificity is not known. The V and J genes are TRBV11-2 and TRBJ2-5; 11 bases map to TRBD2. This clonotype was sampled from a woman aged 18 to 35 with type 1 diabetes. Sample: naive CD4+ T cells from blood. In DNA form, the CDR3 reads TGTGCCAGCAGCTCCGGAGGGACTAGCGGAGAGACCCAGTACTTC. Protein sequence: CASSSGGTSGETQYF. The full variable domain, completed using reference TRBV11-2 and TRBJ2-5, is EAGVAQSPRYKIIEKRQSVAFWCNPISGHATLYWYQQILGQGPKLLIQFQNNGVVDDSQLPKDRFSAERLKGVDSTLKIQPAKLEDSAVYLCASSSGGTSGETQYFGPGTRLLVL.